Given below is one TCR beta chain in context. The antigen is not known. The entry originates in a study of cytomegalovirus exposure and HLA in healthy donors. General study results and limits: Researchers left out some V segments, among them TRBV6-2 and TRBV6-3, as indistinguishable. Three of the chains that were CMV-associated were confirmed in vitro to be specific for CMV antigens.

With V trimmed by 0 bases and J by 3 bases, 3 bases remained unmatched. Germline CDR1 reads GTSNPN; CDR2 reads SVGIG (reference sequence). CDR3 size: 14 residues. Vbeta (60) and Jbeta (13) primers were used in the PCR. Assay used: immunoSEQ multiplex PCR; TCRdb lists only in-frame clones, some missing. The sample has roughly 99,000 clones, roughly 87% seen once. The material sequenced was PBMCs. The genes are TRBV30 and TRBJ2-7, with 9 positions matching TRBD2. This TCR was sampled from a man aged 25 to 40 in good health and CMV-seropositive. CDR3: CAWSVSGGNYEQYF. CDR3 DNA: TGTGCCTGGAGTGTGAGCGGGGGGAACTACGAGCAGTACTTC.